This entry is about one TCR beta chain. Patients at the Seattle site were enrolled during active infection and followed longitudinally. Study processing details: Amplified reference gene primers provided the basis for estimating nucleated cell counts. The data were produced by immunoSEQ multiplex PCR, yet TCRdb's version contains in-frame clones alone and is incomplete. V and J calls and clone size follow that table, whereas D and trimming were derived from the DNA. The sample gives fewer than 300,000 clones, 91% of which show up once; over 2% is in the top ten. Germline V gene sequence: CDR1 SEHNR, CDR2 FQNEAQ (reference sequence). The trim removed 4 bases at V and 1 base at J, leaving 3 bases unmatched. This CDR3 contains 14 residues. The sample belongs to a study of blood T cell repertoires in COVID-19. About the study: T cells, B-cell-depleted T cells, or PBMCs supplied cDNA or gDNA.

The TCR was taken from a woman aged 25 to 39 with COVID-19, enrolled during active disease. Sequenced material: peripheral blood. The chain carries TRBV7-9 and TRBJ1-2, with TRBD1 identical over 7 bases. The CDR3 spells CASSSGQSNYGYTF. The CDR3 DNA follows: TGTGCCAGCAGCTCGGGACAGAGTAACTATGGCTACACCTTC.